This TCR beta chain was documented in a study of glioma-infiltrating T cells (dated by TCRdb to the mid-2010s). Background on the whole study: Glioma tissue, non-neoplastic brain tissue and matched peripheral blood mononuclear cells were used as sources from which TCR alpha- and beta-chain repertoires were sequenced. The paired cohort comprised three low-grade glioma patients, roughly 8 primary glioblastoma patients and three non-glioma patients contributing non-neoplastic brain tissue. Each tissue-infiltrating repertoire was compared with the same patient's peripheral blood repertoire to measure divergence between tissue and blood T-cell populations. General findings and caveats noted by the study authors: Only a very small number of CDR3 sequences turned up in both tissue and blood, a result put down to high CDR3 diversity combined with limited sampling. Small numbers underpinned the group comparisons: about 8 glioblastoma patients, three low-grade glioma patients and three non-neoplastic patients. In non-neoplastic patients, VJ-independent divergence between tissue and blood fell below expectation, whereas in all gliomas, and especially in low-grade gliomas, the divergence rose above expectation.

Trimming takes 0 bases from V and 2 bases from J, and the germline ends sit 8 bases apart. The CDR3 has 14 amino acids, counting the end cysteine and phenylalanine. Only CDR3 DNA remains: 42 bases, in frame from the first base. For CDR1 and CDR2, the germline V gene (reference sequence) lists DFQATT and SNEGSKA. TCR alpha and beta CDR3 regions were amplified with the iRepertoire nested amplicon-rescue multiplex PCR (arm-PCR) platform from RNA. One-step reverse transcription and amplification used about 100-400 ng of tissue mRNA or PBMC total RNA as input. Following bead purification, Illumina adapters were added by a secondary multiplex PCR, and the libraries were gel-purified between 200 and 400 bp. Demultiplexing relied on internal 6-nucleotide barcodes carried by the libraries. Sequencing of libraries was performed on an Illumina MiSeq with 2x220 or 2x250 nucleotide paired-end reads. Turning to the authors' computational methods: Paired reads were merged with FLASH 1.2.11 and aligned to the GRCh37 human genome with BWA-MEM before extracting TRA and TRB reads. V and J assignment used an IMGT-derived reference of cassette sequences and CDR3 motifs that included pseudogenes. Reads were translated in three frames, and productive CDR3s were defined by a C…FGXG motif without stop codons. Clonotypes were defined as unique combinations of V-J cassette pair and CDR3 amino acid sequence. Hamming distance filtering was applied to reads, with thresholds set by the sequence error rate of each sample in mapped regions. The raw public reads went through TCRdb reprocessing: fastp at Q25, MiXCR clone calling, in-frame beta chains kept. Entries that share a CDR3 protein sequence are merged under the most common genes and DNA. V and J calls and clone size were set by TCRdb, not the authors. This sample holds about 180,000 distinct CDR3 sequences; around 40% were observed only once. In total, the top ten clones hold roughly 5.2% of the sample.

Worth noting for this clonotype: Its specific antigen is unknown. This may come from a read error, since a much larger clone is one base off.

The sequenced material came from glioma tissue, nonneoplastic brain tissue, or PBMCs (not recorded which). The receptor was derived from a human donor with low-grade glioma or glioblastoma, undergoing nonglioma brain surgery, or in good health (not recorded which). Rearrangement joined TRBV20-1 to TRBJ1-5; D gene: possibly TRBD1, on 6 matching bases. The CDR3 reads as follows: CSAREGTCNQPQHF. The DNA sequence reads TGCAGTGCTAGAGAGGGGACATGCAATCAGCCCCAGCATTTT.